This TCR beta chain was captured by sequencing in a study of human T cells and chemical hapten exposure. Study-level background: Across samples, TCR yields varied, mostly owing to small differences in pooled library volumes.

TCRdb re-called the RACE reads with MiXCR, one entry per CDR3 protein. This sample has about 80,000 distinct CDR3 sequences; around 15% occur once, and the top ten carry approximately 4.5%. CDR1 LNHDA and CDR2 SQIVND come from the germline V gene (reference sequence). The CDR3 runs to 14 residues. Trimming removed 7 bases from V and 6 bases from J; junction bases left unmatched: 6. Noted time point: pre-sensitization, week 0. Treatment here: therapeutic diphenylcyclopropenone sensitization with weekly scalp DPC. Extraction yielded total RNA from whole blood (unfractionated). This clonotype was found many times.

This sample comprised whole blood, obtained in connection with sensitization to the hapten diphenylcyclopropenone (DPC). This sequence joins TRBV19 and TRBJ2-2, with 9 bases that match TRBD1. The clonotype comes from a woman between 50 and 59 years old with alopecia areata. Some clones in this sample may be carry-over from other donors' samples. This CDR3 reads CASTLTGGSGELFF. The CDR3 nucleotides read TGTGCCAGTACTCTGACAGGGGGATCCGGGGAGCTGTTTTTT. The whole variable domain, remainder taken from reference TRBV19 and TRBJ2-2, is DGGITQSPKYLFRKEGQNVTLSCEQNLNHDAMYWYRQDPGQGLRLIYYSQIVNDFQKGDIAEGYSVSREKKESFPLTVTSAQKNPTAFYLCASTLTGGSGELFFGEGSRLTVL.